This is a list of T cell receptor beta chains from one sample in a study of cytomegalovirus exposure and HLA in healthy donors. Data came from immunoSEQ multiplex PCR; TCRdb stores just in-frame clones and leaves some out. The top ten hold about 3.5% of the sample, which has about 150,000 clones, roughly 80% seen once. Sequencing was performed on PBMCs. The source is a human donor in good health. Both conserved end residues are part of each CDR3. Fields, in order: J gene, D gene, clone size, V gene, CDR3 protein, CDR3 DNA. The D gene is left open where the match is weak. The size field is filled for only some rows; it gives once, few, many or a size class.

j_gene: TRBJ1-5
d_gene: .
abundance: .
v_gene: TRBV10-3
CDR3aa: CAIRGIGTQPQHF
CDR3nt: TGTGCCATCCGGGGAATTGGTACTCAGCCCCAGCATTTT

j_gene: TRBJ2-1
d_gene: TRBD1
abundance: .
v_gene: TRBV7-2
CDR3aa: CASSLTRGPYNEQFF
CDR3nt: TGTGCCAGCAGCTTGACCAGGGGGCCCTACAATGAGCAGTTCTTC

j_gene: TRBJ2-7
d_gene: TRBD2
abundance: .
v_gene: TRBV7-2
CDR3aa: CASSPGTSGGWGEQYF
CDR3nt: TGTGCCAGCAGCCCCGGGACTAGCGGGGGCTGGGGCGAGCAGTACTTC

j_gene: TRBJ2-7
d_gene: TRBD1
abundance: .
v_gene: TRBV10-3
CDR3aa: CAISESDRGAQYF
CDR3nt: TGTGCCATCAGTGAGTCTGACAGGGGAGCGCAGTACTTC

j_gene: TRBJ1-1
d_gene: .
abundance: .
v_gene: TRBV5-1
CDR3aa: CASSFIQGTEAFF
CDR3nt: TGCGCCAGCAGCTTTATTCAGGGCACTGAAGCTTTCTTT

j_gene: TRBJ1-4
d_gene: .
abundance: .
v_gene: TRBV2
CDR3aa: CASSDGGGVFF
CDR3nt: TGTGCCAGCAGTGATGGCGGAGGGGTGTTTTTT

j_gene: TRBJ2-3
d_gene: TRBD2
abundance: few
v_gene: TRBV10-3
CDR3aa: CAITERGGTDTQYF
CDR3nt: TGTGCCATCACTGAGCGGGGGGGCACAGATACGCAGTATTTT

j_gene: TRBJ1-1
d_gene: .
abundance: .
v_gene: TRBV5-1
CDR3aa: CASSLEQGHTEAFF
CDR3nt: TGCGCCAGCAGCTTGGAACAGGGCCACACTGAAGCTTTCTTT

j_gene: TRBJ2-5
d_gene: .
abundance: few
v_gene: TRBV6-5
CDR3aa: CASSKLETQYF
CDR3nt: TGTGCCAGCAGCAAGCTAGAGACCCAGTACTTC

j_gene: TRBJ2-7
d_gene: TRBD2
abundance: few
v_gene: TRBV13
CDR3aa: CASSLGGLAGVLGHEQYF
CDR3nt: TGTGCCAGCAGCTTAGGGGGACTAGCGGGAGTTTTAGGGCACGAGCAGTACTTC

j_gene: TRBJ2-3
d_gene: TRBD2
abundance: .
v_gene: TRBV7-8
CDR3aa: CASSLGGVTDTQYF
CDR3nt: TGTGCCAGCAGCCTCGGGGGGGTCACAGATACGCAGTATTTT

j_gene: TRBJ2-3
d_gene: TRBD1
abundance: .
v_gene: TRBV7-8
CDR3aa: CASSLGTGTGAPSRTDTQYF
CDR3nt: TGTGCCAGCAGCTTAGGAACCGGGACAGGGGCCCCCTCACGCACAGATACGCAGTATTTT

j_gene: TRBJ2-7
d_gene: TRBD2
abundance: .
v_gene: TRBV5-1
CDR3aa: CASSLGPTSGSSYEQYF
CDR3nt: TGCGCCAGCAGCTTGGGCCCGACTAGCGGGAGCTCCTACGAGCAGTACTTC

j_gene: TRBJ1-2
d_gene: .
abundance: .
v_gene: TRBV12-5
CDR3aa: CASASRDTEFLTF
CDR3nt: TGTGCTAGTGCCTCCCGGGACACCGAATTCCTCACCTTC

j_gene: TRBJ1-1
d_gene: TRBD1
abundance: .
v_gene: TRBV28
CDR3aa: CASSRTGVTEAFF
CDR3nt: TGTGCCAGCAGTCGTACAGGGGTCACTGAAGCTTTCTTT

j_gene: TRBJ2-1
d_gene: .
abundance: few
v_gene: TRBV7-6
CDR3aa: CASSLGGGGPYNEQFF
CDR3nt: TGTGCCAGCAGCTTAGGTGGGGGCGGCCCCTACAATGAGCAGTTCTTC

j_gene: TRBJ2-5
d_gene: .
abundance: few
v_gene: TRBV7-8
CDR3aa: CASKNRGRSEETQYF
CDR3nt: TGTGCCAGCAAAAATCGGGGGAGGAGTGAAGAGACCCAGTACTTC

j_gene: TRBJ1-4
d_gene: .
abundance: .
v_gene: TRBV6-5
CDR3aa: CASSVGGPGEKLFF
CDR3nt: TGTGCCAGCAGTGTAGGGGGTCCTGGGGAAAAACTGTTTTTT

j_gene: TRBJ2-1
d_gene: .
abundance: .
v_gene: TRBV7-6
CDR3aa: CASSLRADSSYNEQFF
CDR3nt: TGTGCCAGCAGCCTACGAGCGGATAGCTCCTACAATGAGCAGTTCTTC

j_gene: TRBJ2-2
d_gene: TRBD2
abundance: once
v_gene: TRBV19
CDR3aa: CASHERAGGGGELFF
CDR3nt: TGTGCCAGCCACGAGAGAGCGGGGGGCGGCGGGGAGCTGTTTTTT

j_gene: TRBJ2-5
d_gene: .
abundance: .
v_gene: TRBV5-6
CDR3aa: CASSDGGTKETQYF
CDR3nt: TGTGCCAGCAGCGATGGGGGCACTAAAGAGACCCAGTACTTC

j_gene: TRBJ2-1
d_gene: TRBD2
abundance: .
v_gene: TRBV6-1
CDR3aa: CASSVRAGGLGFEQFF
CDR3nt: TGTGCCAGCAGTGTTAGAGCGGGGGGGCTCGGGTTTGAGCAGTTCTTC

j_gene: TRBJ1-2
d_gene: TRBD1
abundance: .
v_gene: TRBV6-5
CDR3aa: CASRRTGRYGYTF
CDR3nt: TGTGCCAGCAGGAGGACAGGGAGGTATGGCTACACCTTC

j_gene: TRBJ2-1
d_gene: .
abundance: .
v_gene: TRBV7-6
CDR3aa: CASSLIPARIREQFF
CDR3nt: TGTGCCAGCAGCTTAATTCCGGCGAGGATCCGTGAGCAGTTCTTC

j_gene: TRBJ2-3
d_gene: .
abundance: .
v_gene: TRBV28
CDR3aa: CASSSIAAIRSLAEELDTQYF
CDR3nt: TGTGCCAGCAGTTCCATTGCCGCCATTCGCTCGCTAGCAGAAGAGTTGGATACGCAGTATTTT

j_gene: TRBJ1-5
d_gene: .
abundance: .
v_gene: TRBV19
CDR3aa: CASGGWLSNQPQHF
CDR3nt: TGTGCCAGTGGGGGGTGGTTGAGCAATCAGCCCCAGCATTTT

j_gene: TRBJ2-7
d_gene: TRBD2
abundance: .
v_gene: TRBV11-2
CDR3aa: CASSLEAGGFYEQYF
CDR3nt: TGTGCCAGCAGCTTAGAGGCGGGGGGGTTCTACGAGCAGTACTTC

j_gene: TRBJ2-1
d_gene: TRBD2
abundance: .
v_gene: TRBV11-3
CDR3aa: CASSGRGSYNEQFF
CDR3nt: TGTGCCAGCAGCGGGCGGGGGTCCTACAATGAGCAGTTCTTC

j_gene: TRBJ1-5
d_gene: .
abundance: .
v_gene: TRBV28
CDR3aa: CASSLSGQAAQPQHF
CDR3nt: TGTGCCAGCAGTTTATCAGGGCAGGCTGCGCAGCCCCAGCATTTT

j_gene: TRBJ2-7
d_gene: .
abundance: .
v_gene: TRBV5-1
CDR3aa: CASSLYPRLETYEQYF
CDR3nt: TGCGCCAGCAGCTTGTACCCCAGACTGGAGACCTACGAGCAGTACTTC

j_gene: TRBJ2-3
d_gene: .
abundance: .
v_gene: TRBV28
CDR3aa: CASRGTGHSTDTQYF
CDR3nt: TGTGCCAGCAGGGGGACTGGTCACAGCACAGATACGCAGTATTTT

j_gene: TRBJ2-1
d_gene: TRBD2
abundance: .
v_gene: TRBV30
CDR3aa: CAWSSTRSGGAFEQFF
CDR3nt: TGTGCCTGGAGTTCGACCCGGAGCGGGGGGGCCTTTGAGCAGTTCTTC

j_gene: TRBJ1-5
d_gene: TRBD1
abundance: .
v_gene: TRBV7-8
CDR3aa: CASSPRQGDQPQHF
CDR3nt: TGTGCCAGCAGCCCTAGACAGGGGGATCAGCCCCAGCATTTT

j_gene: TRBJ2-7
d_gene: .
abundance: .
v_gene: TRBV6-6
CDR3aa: CASSPVDISYEQYF
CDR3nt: TGTGCCAGCAGCCCAGTCGACATCTCCTACGAGCAGTACTTC

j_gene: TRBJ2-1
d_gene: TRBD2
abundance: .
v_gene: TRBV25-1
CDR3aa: CASTRPGGVAGNNEQFF
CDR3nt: TGTGCCAGCACCCGACCCGGCGGAGTAGCGGGAAATAATGAGCAGTTCTTC

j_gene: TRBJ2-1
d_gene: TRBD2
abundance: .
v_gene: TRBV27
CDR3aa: CASSSRSLAVSYNEQFF
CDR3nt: TGTGCCAGCAGTTCACGATCGCTAGCGGTCTCCTACAATGAGCAGTTCTTC

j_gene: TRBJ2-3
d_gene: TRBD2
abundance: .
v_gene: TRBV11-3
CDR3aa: CASSAGDEDTQYF
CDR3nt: TGTGCCAGCAGCGCGGGGGATGAGGATACGCAGTATTTT

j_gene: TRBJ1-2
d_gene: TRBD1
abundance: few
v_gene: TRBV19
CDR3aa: CASSAPYRGLYGYTF
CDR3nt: TGTGCCAGTAGTGCCCCATACAGGGGACTCTATGGCTACACCTTC

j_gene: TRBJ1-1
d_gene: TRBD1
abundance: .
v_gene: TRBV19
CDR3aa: CASSQGDTEAFF
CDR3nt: TGTGCCAGTAGCCAGGGGGACACTGAAGCTTTCTTT

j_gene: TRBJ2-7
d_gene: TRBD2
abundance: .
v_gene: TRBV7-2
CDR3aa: CASSLAQAGEYEQYF
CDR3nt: TGTGCCAGCAGCTTAGCGCAGGCGGGGGAATACGAGCAGTACTTC

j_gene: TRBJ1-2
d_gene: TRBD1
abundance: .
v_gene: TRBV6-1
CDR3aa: CASSETGNYGYTF
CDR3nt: TGTGCCAGCAGTGAGACAGGGAACTATGGCTACACCTTC